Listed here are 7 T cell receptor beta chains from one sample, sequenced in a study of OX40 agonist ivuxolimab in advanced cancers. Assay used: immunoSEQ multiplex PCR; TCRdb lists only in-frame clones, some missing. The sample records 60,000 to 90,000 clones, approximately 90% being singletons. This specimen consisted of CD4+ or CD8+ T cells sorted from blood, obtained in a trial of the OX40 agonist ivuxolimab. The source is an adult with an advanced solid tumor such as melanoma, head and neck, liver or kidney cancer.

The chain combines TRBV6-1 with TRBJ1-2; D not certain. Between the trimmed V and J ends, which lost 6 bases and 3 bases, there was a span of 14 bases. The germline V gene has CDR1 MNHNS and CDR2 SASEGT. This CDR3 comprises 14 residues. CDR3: CASRARNSDYGYTF. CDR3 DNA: TGTGCCAGCAGGGCGAGGAACTCGGACTATGGCTACACCTTC.

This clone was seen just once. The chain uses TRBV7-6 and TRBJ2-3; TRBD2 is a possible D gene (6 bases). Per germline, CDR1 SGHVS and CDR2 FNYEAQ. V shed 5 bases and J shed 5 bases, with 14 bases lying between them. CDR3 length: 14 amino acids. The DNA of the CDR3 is TGTGCCAGCAGCGCTCAGGAGGGGAGAGATACGCAGTATTTT. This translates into CASSAQEGRDTQYF.

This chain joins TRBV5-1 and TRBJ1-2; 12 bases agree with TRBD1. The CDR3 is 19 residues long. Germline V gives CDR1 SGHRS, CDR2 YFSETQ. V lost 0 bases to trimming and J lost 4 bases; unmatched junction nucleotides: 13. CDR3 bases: TGCGCCAGCAGCTTGGTGGGTTCCGGGACAGGGGGCTCTAGCTATGGCTACACCTTC. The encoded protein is CASSLVGSGTGGSSYGYTF.

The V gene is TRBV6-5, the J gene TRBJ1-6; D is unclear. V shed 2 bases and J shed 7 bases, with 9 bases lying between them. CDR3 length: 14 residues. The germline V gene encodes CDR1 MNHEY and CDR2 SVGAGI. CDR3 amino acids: CASSYQWENSPLHF. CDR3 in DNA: TGTGCCAGCAGTTACCAATGGGAGAATTCACCCCTCCACTTT.

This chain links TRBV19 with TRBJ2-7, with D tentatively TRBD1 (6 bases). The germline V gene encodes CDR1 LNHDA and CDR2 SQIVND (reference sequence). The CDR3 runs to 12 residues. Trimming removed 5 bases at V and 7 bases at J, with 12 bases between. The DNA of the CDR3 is TGTGCCAGTAGTCCCGGACAGAGGGAGCAGTACTTC. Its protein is CASSPGQREQYF. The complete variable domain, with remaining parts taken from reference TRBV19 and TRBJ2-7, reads DGGITQSPKYLFRKEGQNVTLSCEQNLNHDAMYWYRQDPGQGLRLIYYSQIVNDFQKGDIAEGYSVSREKKESFPLTVTSAQKNPTAFYLCASSPGQREQYFGPGTRLTVT.

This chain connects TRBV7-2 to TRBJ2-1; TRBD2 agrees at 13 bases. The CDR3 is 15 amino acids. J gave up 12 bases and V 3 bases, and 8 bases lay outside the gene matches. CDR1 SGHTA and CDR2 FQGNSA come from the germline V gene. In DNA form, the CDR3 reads TGTGCCAGCAGCTTGGGACTAGCGGGGCCCCAAGGGCAGTTCTTC. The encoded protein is CASSLGLAGPQGQFF.

The CDR3 DNA is TGTGCCAGCAGTCCCAGCAGGACCTCCTACAATGAGCAGTTCTTC. It yields the protein CASSPSRTSYNEQFF. The chain links TRBV6-5 to TRBJ2-1; unclear D gene. Germline CDR1 reads MNHEY; CDR2 reads SVGAGI. The length of the CDR3 is 15 residues. V was cut by 5 bases and J by 0 bases, with 11 bases left in between.